The rows below give T cell receptor beta chains drawn from one sample of a study of T-cell reconstitution after alpha-beta-depleted transplantation in children. TCRdb itself ran the PCR reads through MiXCR, one entry per CDR3 protein. The sample has about 640,000 distinct CDR3 sequences, approximately 17% seen once. Specimen: PBMCs from the stem cell graft donor, collected from the stem cell graft. The receptors were gathered from a human donor who donated a stem cell graft to a child with acute myeloid leukemia. Both conserved end residues are part of each CDR3. Fields, in order: J gene, D gene, clone size, V gene, CDR3 DNA, CDR3 protein. A D gene is named only where the DNA matches it firmly. Rows give clone size only sometimes, using once, few, many, or a class for an expanded clone.

TRBJ1-4,-,-,TRBV28,TGTGCCAGCAGTCCCCCAAGGGAGAATGAAAAACTGTTTTTT,CASSPPRENEKLFF
TRBJ2-1,TRBD1,-,TRBV5-1,TGCGCCAGCAGCACAGACAGGGGAGTTTACAATGAGCAGTTCTTC,CASSTDRGVYNEQFF
TRBJ2-1,TRBD1,few,TRBV20-1,TGCAGTGCTCGGTCGCGGGACAGGGGGTCGATTGAGCAGTTCTTC,CSARSRDRGSIEQFF
TRBJ2-1,-,-,TRBV5-1,TGCGCCAGCAGCTTGGCCACCCTGGGACTGATCTTAAGGTCCCAGTTCTTC,CASSLATLGLILRSQFF
TRBJ2-5,-,many,TRBV5-5,TGTGCCAGCAGCTTGGCCGGTCCAAAGGAGACCCAGTACTTC,CASSLAGPKETQYF
TRBJ1-1,-,few,TRBV5-5,TGTGCCAGCATCCTGGGGGCGAACATGAACACTGAAGCTTTCTTT,CASILGANMNTEAFF
TRBJ2-1,TRBD2,-,TRBV6-2/TRBV6-3,TGTGCCAGCAGTTACCCTCTTATCCCTGGTGGAGCGGGGGGGAATAGTCTGTACAATGAGCAGTTCTTC,CASSYPLIPGGAGGNSLYNEQFF
TRBJ2-7,TRBD2,-,TRBV7-2,TGTGCCAGCAGTCTATCCCGGCGGGGGAACTCCTACGAGCAGTACTTC,CASSLSRRGNSYEQYF
TRBJ2-1,-,-,TRBV3-1,TGTGCCAGCAGTTACACCGGGGGCTCCTCCTACAATGAGCAGTTCTTC,CASSYTGGSSYNEQFF
TRBJ1-1,-,-,TRBV12-3/TRBV12-4,TGTGCCAGCAGTTTTGGATTGGGCAGAATGAACACTGAAGCTTTCTTT,CASSFGLGRMNTEAFF
TRBJ1-2,-,many,TRBV6-1,TGTGCCAGCACCCCCCGCGGGGCAAACTATGGCTACACCTTC,CASTPRGANYGYTF
TRBJ1-1,TRBD1,many,TRBV29-1,TGCAGCGTCGCCGGGACAGGGGTTGAAGCTTTCTTT,CSVAGTGVEAFF
TRBJ1-2,TRBD1,many,TRBV5-5,TGTGCCAGCAGCCTCCCGGGACAGGGAAGAGTTGGCTACACCTTC,CASSLPGQGRVGYTF
TRBJ1-2,-,-,TRBV12-3/TRBV12-4,TGTGCCAGCAGTATTTTCTTCGGCAGGCTACTTTCCTATGGCTACACCTTC,CASSIFFGRLLSYGYTF
TRBJ2-3,-,many,TRBV29-1,TGCAGCGTTGAAACGGGGGAGTGGGTAGATACGCAGTATTTT,CSVETGEWVDTQYF
TRBJ1-1,-,many,TRBV20-1,TGCAGTGCTAGCCGAACGTACGGACAGAACACTGAAGCTTTCTTT,CSASRTYGQNTEAFF
TRBJ1-2,-,few,TRBV2,TGTGCCAGCAGGAAAATGGACGGTTTCTATGGCTACACCTTC,CASRKMDGFYGYTF